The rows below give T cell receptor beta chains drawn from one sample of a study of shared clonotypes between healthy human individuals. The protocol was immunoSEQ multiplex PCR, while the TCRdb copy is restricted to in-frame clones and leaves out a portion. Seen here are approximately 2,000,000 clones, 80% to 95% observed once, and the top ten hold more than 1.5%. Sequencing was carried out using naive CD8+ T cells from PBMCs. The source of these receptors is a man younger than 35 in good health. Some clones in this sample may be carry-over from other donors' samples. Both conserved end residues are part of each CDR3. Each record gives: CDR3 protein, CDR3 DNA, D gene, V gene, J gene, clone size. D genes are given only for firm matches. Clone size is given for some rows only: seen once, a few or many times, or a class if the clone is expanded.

CDR3: CASSPTGSYNEQFF
DNA: TGTGCCAGCAGCCCGACCGGATCCTACAATGAGCAGTTCTTC
D: NA
V: TRBV9
J: TRBJ2-1
size: NA

CDR3: CASSFNPGRNTEAFF
DNA: TGTGCCAGCAGTTTCAACCCCGGAAGGAACACTGAAGCTTTCTTT
D: NA
V: TRBV27
J: TRBJ1-1
size: NA

CDR3: CATSRGAGSTDTQYF
DNA: TGTGCCACCAGCAGAGGGGCGGGAAGCACAGATACGCAGTATTTT
D: NA
V: TRBV15
J: TRBJ2-3
size: NA

CDR3: CASSFRGPAYEQYF
DNA: TGTGCCAGCAGTTTTCGAGGGCCTGCCTACGAGCAGTACTTC
D: NA
V: TRBV28
J: TRBJ2-7
size: NA

CDR3: CASSVDGLAVDTQYF
DNA: TGTGCCAGCAGCGTAGATGGACTAGCGGTAGATACGCAGTATTTT
D: TRBD2
V: TRBV9
J: TRBJ2-3
size: NA

CDR3: CASSSYPTIEQFF
DNA: TGTGCCAGCAGCTCCTACCCGACTATCGAGCAGTTCTTC
D: NA
V: TRBV5-4
J: TRBJ2-1
size: NA

CDR3: CASNLPGTTYEQYF
DNA: TGTGCCAGCAATTTACCCGGGACGACCTACGAGCAGTACTTC
D: NA
V: TRBV2
J: TRBJ2-7
size: NA

CDR3: CASSVGRVDYGYTF
DNA: TGTGCCAGCAGCGTGGGTAGGGTGGACTATGGCTACACCTTC
D: NA
V: TRBV9
J: TRBJ1-2
size: NA

CDR3: CASSPRLAGGAYNEQFF
DNA: TGTGCCAGCAGCCCCCGATTAGCGGGAGGTGCCTACAATGAGCAGTTCTTC
D: TRBD2
V: TRBV7-2
J: TRBJ2-1
size: NA

CDR3: CASSSRTGSGELFF
DNA: TGTGCCAGCAGCTCGCGGACAGGGTCCGGGGAGCTGTTTTTT
D: TRBD1
V: TRBV7-6
J: TRBJ2-2
size: NA

CDR3: CSVAGLENYNEQFF
DNA: TGCAGCGTGGCTGGGCTAGAAAACTACAATGAGCAGTTCTTC
D: NA
V: TRBV29-1
J: TRBJ2-1
size: NA

CDR3: CASSYGTGETYEQYF
DNA: TGTGCCAGCAGTTACGGGACAGGCGAAACCTACGAGCAGTACTTC
D: TRBD1
V: TRBV6-6
J: TRBJ2-7
size: NA

CDR3: CASSPLAGAVTGELFF
DNA: TGTGCCAGCAGTCCCTTAGCGGGAGCTGTCACCGGGGAGCTGTTTTTT
D: TRBD2
V: TRBV27
J: TRBJ2-2
size: NA

CDR3: CASSLGAASNEKLFF
DNA: TGTGCCAGCAGCTTAGGAGCAGCCTCTAATGAAAAACTGTTTTTT
D: NA
V: TRBV7-2
J: TRBJ1-4
size: NA

CDR3: CASSLEGREDYEQYF
DNA: TGTGCCAGCAGCTTAGAAGGGCGGGAGGACTACGAGCAGTACTTC
D: TRBD2
V: TRBV11-2
J: TRBJ2-7
size: once

CDR3: CASSLAATFGYEQYF
DNA: TGTGCCAGCAGCTTGGCGGCTACCTTCGGCTACGAGCAGTACTTC
D: NA
V: TRBV5-5
J: TRBJ2-7
size: NA

CDR3: CASTSSWGTELYGYTF
DNA: TGTGCCAGTACCTCCTCTTGGGGGACAGAGCTCTATGGCTACACCTTC
D: TRBD1
V: TRBV19
J: TRBJ1-2
size: NA

CDR3: CASSVASAGRDTQYF
DNA: TGTGCCAGCAGCGTAGCAAGCGCGGGGCGGGATACGCAGTATTTT
D: NA
V: TRBV9
J: TRBJ2-3
size: NA

CDR3: CASSHFETGAEGSYGYTF
DNA: TGTGCCAGCAGCCACTTTGAGACGGGGGCGGAGGGAAGCTATGGCTACACCTTC
D: NA
V: TRBV4-2
J: TRBJ1-2
size: NA

CDR3: CASSQGYIDEQFF
DNA: TGTGCCAGCAGCCAAGGGTACATCGATGAGCAGTTCTTC
D: NA
V: TRBV4-2
J: TRBJ2-1
size: NA

CDR3: CASSLGPGSFGGELFF
DNA: TGTGCCAGCAGTTTAGGGCCAGGGTCTTTCGGCGGGGAGCTGTTTTTT
D: NA
V: TRBV27
J: TRBJ2-2
size: NA

CDR3: CASSSYDSGTRAGYTF
DNA: TGTGCCAGCAGTTCTTATGATTCAGGGACGAGGGCTGGCTACACCTTC
D: NA
V: TRBV6-5
J: TRBJ1-2
size: NA

CDR3: CASSPGRIPSEAFF
DNA: TGTGCCAGCAGCCCCGGAAGGATCCCCAGTGAAGCTTTCTTT
D: NA
V: TRBV13
J: TRBJ1-1
size: NA

CDR3: CARHSVEQYF
DNA: TGCGCCCGCCACTCGGTCGAGCAGTACTTC
D: NA
V: TRBV23-1
J: TRBJ2-7
size: NA

CDR3: CASSLRGRAEAFF
DNA: TGTGCCAGCAGCTTACGGGGCCGGGCTGAAGCTTTCTTT
D: NA
V: TRBV7-3
J: TRBJ1-1
size: NA

CDR3: CASSPDRGEKLFF
DNA: TGTGCCAGCTCACCGGACAGGGGTGAAAAACTGTTTTTT
D: TRBD1
V: TRBV18
J: TRBJ1-4
size: NA

CDR3: CASSLAWREGSYNEQFF
DNA: TGTGCCAGCAGCTTAGCTTGGCGGGAGGGGTCGTACAATGAGCAGTTCTTC
D: TRBD2
V: TRBV11-3
J: TRBJ2-1
size: NA

CDR3: CASSQTGIHGYTF
DNA: TGTGCCAGCTCCCAAACAGGGATCCATGGCTACACCTTC
D: NA
V: TRBV27
J: TRBJ1-2
size: NA

CDR3: CASRGGRGDEQFF
DNA: TGTGCCAGCAGGGGCGGGAGAGGAGATGAGCAGTTCTTC
D: TRBD2
V: TRBV6-6
J: TRBJ2-1
size: NA

CDR3: CASSFIGTINEQFF
DNA: TGTGCCAGCAGTTTTATAGGTACCATCAATGAGCAGTTCTTC
D: NA
V: TRBV28
J: TRBJ2-1
size: NA

CDR3: CATSPPDRLAFF
DNA: TGTGCCACCAGCCCTCCCGACAGATTGGCTTTCTTT
D: NA
V: TRBV15
J: TRBJ1-1
size: NA

CDR3: CASSITASGNADTQYF
DNA: TGTGCCAGTAGTATAACCGCTAGCGGGAACGCAGATACGCAGTATTTT
D: TRBD2
V: TRBV19
J: TRBJ2-3
size: NA

CDR3: CASSPTPVLGEQYF
DNA: TGTGCCAGCAGCCCAACCCCCGTGCTCGGCGAGCAGTACTTC
D: NA
V: TRBV11-3
J: TRBJ2-7
size: NA

CDR3: CATRNRGDEQYF
DNA: TGTGCCACCCGTAACCGTGGGGACGAGCAGTACTTC
D: NA
V: TRBV10-3
J: TRBJ2-7
size: NA

CDR3: CSGIIGNTEAFF
DNA: TGCAGCGGGATAATAGGGAACACTGAAGCTTTCTTT
D: NA
V: TRBV29-1
J: TRBJ1-1
size: NA